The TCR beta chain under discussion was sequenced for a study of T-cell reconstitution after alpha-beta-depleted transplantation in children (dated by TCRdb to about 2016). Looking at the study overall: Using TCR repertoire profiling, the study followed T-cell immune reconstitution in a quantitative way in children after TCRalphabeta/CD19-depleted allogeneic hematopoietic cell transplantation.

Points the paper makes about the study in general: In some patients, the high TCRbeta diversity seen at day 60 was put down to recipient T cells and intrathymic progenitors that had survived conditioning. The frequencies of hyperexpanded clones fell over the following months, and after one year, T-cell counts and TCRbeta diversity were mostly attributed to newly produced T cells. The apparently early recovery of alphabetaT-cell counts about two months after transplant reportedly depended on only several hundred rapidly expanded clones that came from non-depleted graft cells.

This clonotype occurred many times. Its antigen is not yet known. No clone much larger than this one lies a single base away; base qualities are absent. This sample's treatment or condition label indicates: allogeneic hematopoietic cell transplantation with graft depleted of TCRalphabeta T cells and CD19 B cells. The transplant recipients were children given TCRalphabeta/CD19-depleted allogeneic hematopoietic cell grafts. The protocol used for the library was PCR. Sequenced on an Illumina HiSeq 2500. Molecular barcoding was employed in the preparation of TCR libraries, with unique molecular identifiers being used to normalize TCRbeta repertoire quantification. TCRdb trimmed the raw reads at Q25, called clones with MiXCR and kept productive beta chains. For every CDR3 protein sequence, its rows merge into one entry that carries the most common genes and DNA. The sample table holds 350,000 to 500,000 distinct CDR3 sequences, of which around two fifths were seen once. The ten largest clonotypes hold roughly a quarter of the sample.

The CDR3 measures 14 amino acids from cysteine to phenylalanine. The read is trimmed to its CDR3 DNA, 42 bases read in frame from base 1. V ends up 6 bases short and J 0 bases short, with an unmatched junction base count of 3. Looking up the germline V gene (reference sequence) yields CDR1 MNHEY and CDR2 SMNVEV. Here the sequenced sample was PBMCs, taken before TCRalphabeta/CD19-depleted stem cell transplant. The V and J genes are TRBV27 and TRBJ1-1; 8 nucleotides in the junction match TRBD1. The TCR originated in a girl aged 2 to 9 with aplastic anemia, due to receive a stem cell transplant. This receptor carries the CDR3 CASSLQGVNTEAFF. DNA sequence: TGTGCCAGCAGCTTACAGGGGGTGAACACTGAAGCTTTCTTT.